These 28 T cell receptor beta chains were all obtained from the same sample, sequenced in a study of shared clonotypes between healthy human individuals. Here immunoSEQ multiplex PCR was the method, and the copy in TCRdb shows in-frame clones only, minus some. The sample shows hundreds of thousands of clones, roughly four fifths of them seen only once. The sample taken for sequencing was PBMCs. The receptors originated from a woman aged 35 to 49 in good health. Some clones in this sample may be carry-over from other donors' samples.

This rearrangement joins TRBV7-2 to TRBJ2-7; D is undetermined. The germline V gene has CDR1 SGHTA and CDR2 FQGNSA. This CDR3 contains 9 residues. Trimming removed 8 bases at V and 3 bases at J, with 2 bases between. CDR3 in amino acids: CASGYEQYF. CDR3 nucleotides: TGTGCCAGCGGCTACGAGCAGTACTTC.

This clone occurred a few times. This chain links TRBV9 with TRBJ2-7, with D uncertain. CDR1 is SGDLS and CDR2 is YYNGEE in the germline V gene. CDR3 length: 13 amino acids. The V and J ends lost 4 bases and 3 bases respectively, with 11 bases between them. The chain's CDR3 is CASSPALNYEQYF. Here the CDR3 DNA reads TGTGCCAGCAGCCCGGCCCTTAACTACGAGCAGTACTTC.

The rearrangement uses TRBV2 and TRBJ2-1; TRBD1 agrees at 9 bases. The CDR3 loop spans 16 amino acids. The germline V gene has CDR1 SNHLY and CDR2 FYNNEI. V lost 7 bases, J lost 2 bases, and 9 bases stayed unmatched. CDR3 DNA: TGTGCCAGCAAAACAGGGGGCCTAGGTGCCTACAATGAGCAGTTCTTC. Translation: CASKTGGLGAYNEQFF.

Here the CDR3 reads CASSQVEDTDTQYF. Here the CDR3 DNA reads TGTGCCAGCAGCCAAGTTGAGGACACAGATACGCAGTATTTT. J is TRBJ2-3 and V is TRBV4-2; D is unclear. The CDR3 runs 14 residues. V was pared by 1 base and J by 2 bases, with 7 bases between. The germline CDR1 and CDR2 sequences are LGHNA and YNFKEQ.

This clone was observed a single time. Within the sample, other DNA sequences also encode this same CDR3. CDR3 loop: CASSSNTGSNYGYTF. In DNA form, the CDR3 reads TGCGCCAGCAGCTCAAACACAGGGTCTAACTATGGCTACACCTTC. The rearrangement joins TRBV5-1 to TRBJ1-2; D is possibly TRBD1 (6 bases). The CDR3 is made up of 15 amino acids. Germline V lookup: CDR1 SGHRS, CDR2 YFSETQ. V was shortened by 3 bases and J by 0 bases, with 12 bases between the two germline ends. Complete variable domain (other parts from reference TRBV5-1 and TRBJ1-2): KAGVTQTPRYLIKTRGQQVTLSCSPISGHRSVSWYQQTPGQGLQFLFEYFSETQRNKGNFPGRFSGRQFSNSRSEMNVSTLELGDSALYLCASSSNTGSNYGYTFGSGTRLTVV.

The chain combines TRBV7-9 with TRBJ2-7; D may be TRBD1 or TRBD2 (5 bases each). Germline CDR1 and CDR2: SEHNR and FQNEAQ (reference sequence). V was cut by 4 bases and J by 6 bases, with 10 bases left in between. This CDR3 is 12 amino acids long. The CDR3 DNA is TGTGCCAGCAGCTCAGGGACCTTCGAGCAGTACTTC. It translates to CASSSGTFEQYF. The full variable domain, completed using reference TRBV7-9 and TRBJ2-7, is DTGVSQNPRHKITKRGQNVTFRCDPISEHNRLYWYRQTLGQGPEFLTYFQNEAQLEKSRLLSDRFSAERPKGSFSTLEIQRTEQGDSAMYLCASSSGTFEQYFGPGTRLTVT.

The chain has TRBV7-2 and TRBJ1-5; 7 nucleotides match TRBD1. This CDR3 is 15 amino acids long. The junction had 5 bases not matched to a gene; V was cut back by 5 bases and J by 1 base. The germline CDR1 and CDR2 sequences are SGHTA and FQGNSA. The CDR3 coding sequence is TGTGCCAGCAGCGGAAGGGACAGCAGCAATCAGCCCCAGCATTTT. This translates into CASSGRDSSNQPQHF.

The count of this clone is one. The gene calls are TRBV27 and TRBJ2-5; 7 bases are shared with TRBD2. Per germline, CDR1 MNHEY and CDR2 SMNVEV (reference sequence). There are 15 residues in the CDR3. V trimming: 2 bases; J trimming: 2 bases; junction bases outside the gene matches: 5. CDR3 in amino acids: CASSLQRGYQETQYF. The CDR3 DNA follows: TGTGCCAGCAGTTTACAGCGGGGTTATCAAGAGACCCAGTACTTC.

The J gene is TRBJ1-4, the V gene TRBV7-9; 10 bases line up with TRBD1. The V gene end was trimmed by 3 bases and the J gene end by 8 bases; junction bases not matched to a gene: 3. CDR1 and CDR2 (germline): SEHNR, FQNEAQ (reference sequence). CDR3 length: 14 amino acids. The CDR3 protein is CASSFGTGVEKLFF. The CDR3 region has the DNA TGTGCCAGCAGCTTCGGGACAGGGGTAGAAAAACTGTTTTTT.

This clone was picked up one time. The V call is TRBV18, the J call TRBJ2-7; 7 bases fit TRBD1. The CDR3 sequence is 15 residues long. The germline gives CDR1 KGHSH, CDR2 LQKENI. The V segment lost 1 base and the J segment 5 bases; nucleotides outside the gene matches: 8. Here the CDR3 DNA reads TGTGCCAGCTCACCACGTCAGACAGGGTCCCACGAGCAGTACTTC. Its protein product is CASSPRQTGSHEQYF.

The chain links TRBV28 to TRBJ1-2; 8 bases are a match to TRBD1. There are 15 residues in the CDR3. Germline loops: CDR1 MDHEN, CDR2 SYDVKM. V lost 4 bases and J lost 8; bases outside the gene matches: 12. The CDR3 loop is CASSSPGQDPGGYTF. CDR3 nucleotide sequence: TGTGCCAGCAGTTCCCCGGGACAGGATCCGGGGGGCTACACCTTC.

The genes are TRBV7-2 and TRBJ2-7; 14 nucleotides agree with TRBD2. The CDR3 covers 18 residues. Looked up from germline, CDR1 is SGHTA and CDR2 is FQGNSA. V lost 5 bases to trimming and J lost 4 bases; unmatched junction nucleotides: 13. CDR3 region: CASSPTGTSGSKGYEQYF. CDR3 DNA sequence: TGTGCCAGCAGCCCCACCGGGACTAGCGGGAGTAAGGGGTACGAGCAGTACTTC.

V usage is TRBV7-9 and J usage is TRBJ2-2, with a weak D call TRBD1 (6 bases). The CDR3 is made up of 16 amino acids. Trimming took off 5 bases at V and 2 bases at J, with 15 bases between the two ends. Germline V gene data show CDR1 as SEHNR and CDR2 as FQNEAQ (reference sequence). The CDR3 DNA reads TGTGCCAGCAGCCTGGACAGCGACCTTAACACCGGGGAGCTGTTTTTT. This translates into CASSLDSDLNTGELFF.

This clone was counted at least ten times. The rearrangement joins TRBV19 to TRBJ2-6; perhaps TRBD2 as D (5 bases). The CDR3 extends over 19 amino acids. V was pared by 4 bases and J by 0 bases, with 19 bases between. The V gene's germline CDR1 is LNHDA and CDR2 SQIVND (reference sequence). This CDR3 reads CASSTPGLGLNSGANVLTF. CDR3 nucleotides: TGTGCCAGTAGTACCCCGGGGTTGGGCCTAAACTCTGGGGCCAACGTCCTGACTTTC.

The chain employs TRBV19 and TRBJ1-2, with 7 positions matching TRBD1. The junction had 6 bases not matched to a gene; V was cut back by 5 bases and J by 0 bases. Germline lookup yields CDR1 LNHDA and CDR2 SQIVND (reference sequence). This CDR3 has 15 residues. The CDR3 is CASSPGDSPNYGYTF. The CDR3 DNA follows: TGTGCCAGTAGTCCCGGGGACAGCCCTAACTATGGCTACACCTTC.

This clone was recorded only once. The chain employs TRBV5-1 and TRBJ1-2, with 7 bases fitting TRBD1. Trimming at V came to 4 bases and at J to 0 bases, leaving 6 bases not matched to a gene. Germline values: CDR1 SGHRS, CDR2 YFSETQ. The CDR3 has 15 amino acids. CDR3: CASSARQGPNYGYTF. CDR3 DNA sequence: TGCGCCAGCAGCGCCCGACAGGGCCCTAACTATGGCTACACCTTC.

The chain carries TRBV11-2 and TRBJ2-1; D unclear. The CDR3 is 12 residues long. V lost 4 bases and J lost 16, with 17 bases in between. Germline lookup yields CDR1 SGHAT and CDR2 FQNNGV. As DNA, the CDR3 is TGTGCCAGCAGCTCCCACCTCTCGAGAGGTTTCTTC. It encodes CASSSHLSRGFF. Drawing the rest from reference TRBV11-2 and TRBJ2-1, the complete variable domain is EAGVAQSPRYKIIEKRQSVAFWCNPISGHATLYWYQQILGQGPKLLIQFQNNGVVDDSQLPKDRFSAERLKGVDSTLKIQPAKLEDSAVYLCASSSHLSRGFFGPGTRLTVL.

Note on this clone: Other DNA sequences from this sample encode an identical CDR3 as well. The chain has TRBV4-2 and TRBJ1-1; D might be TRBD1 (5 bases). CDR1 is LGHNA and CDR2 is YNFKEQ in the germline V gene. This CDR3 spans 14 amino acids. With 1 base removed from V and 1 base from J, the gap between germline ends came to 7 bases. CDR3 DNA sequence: TGTGCCAGCAGCCAAGTCGGGGGGAACACTGAAGCTTTCTTT. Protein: CASSQVGGNTEAFF.

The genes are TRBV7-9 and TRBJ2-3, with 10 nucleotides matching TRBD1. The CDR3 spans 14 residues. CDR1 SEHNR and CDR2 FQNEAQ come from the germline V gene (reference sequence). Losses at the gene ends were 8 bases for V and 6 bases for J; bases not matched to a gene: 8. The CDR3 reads CASVPGTGEDTQYF. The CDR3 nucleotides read TGTGCCAGCGTCCCCGGGACAGGGGAGGATACGCAGTATTTT.

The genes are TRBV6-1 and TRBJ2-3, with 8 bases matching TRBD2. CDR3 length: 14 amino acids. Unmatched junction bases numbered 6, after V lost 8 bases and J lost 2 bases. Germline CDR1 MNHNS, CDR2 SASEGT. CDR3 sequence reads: CASGRGGHTDTQYF. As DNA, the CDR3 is TGTGCCAGCGGCCGGGGGGGACACACAGATACGCAGTATTTT.

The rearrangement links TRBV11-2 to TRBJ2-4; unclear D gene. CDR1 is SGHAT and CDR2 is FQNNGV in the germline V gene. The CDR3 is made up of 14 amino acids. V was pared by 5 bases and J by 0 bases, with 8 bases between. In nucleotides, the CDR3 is TGTGCCAGCAGCCGAGGCCTAGCCAAAAACATTCAGTACTTC. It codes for CASSRGLAKNIQYF. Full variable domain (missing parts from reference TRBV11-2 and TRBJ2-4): EAGVAQSPRYKIIEKRQSVAFWCNPISGHATLYWYQQILGQGPKLLIQFQNNGVVDDSQLPKDRFSAERLKGVDSTLKIQPAKLEDSAVYLCASSRGLAKNIQYFGAGTRLSVL.

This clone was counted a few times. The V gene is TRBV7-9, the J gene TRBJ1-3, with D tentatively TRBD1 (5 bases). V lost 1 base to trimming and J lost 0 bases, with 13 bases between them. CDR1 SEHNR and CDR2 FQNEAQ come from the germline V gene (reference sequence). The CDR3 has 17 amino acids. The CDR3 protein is CASSLVKRGRSGNTIYF. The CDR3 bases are TGTGCCAGCAGCTTAGTAAAAAGGGGACGCTCTGGAAACACCATATATTTT.

DNA of the CDR3: TGTGCCAGCAGGACGGGACAGTCCTACGAGCAGTACTTC. Its protein is CASRTGQSYEQYF. The chain employs TRBV2 and TRBJ2-7, with 7 positions matching TRBD1. Germline CDR1 SNHLY, CDR2 FYNNEI. V dropped 6 bases and J dropped 1; count of bases not matched to a gene: 3. The CDR3 runs to 13 residues.

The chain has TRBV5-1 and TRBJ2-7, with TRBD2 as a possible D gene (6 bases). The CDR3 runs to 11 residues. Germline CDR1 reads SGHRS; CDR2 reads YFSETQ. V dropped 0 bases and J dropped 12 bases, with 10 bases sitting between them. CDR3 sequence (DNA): TGCGCCAGCAGCTTGGGGGAGGCCATGTACTTC. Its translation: CASSLGEAMYF.

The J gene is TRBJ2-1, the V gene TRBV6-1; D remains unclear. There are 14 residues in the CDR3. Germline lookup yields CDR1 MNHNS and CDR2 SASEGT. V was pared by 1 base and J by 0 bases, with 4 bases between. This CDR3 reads CASSEVISYNEQFF. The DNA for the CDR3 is TGTGCCAGCAGTGAAGTGATCTCCTACAATGAGCAGTTCTTC.

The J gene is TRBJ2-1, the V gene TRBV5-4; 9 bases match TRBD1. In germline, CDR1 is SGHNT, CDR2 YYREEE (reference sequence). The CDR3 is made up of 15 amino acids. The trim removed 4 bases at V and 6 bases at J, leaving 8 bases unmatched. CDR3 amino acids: CASSPVDRGTNEQFF. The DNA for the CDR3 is TGTGCCAGCAGCCCCGTGGACAGGGGTACCAATGAGCAGTTCTTC.

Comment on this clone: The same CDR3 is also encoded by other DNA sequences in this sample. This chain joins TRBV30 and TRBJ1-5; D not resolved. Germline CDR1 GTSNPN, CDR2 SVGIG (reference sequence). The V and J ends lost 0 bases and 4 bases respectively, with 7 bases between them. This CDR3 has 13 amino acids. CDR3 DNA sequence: TGTGCCTGGAGTGTACGGAGTAATCAGCCCCAGCATTTT. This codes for CAWSVRSNQPQHF.

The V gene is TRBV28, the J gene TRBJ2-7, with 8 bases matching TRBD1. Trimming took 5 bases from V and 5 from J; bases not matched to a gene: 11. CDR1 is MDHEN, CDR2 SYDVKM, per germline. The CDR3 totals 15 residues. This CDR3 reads CASSPSDRDVDEQYF. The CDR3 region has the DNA TGTGCCAGCAGTCCCTCGGACAGGGATGTAGACGAGCAGTACTTC.